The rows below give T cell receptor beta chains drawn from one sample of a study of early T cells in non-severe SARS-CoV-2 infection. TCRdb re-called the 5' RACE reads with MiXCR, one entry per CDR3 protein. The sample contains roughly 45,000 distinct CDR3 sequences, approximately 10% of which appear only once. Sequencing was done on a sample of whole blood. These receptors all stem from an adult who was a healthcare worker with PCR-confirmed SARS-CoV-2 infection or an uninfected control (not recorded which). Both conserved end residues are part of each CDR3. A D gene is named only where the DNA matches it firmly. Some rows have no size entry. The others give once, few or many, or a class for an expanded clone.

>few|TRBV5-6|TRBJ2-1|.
TGTGCCAGCACGGGATACAATGAGCAGTTCTTC
CASTGYNEQFF
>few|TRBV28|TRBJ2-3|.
TGTGCCAGCAGTGCGGAAGGGAGCACAGATACGCAGTATTTT
CASSAEGSTDTQYF
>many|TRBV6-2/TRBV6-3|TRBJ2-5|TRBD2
TGTGCCAGTTCTACGGGACTAGCGGGATCCCAGTACTTC
CASSTGLAGSQYF
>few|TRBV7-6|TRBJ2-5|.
TGTGCCAGCAGCATCAACAGGGGAGGGCAGACCCAGTACTTC
CASSINRGGQTQYF
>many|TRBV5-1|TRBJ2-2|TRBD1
TGCGCCAGCCGACAGGGAAGAACGAACACCGGGGAGCTGTTTTTT
CASRQGRTNTGELFF
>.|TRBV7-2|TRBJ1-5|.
TGTGCCAGCAGCCCTGACACAGCGAATCAGCCCCAGCATTTT
CASSPDTANQPQHF
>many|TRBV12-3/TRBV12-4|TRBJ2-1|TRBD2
TGTGCCAGCAGCTTCGTAGCGGGAAGCTCCTACAATGAGCAGTTCTTC
CASSFVAGSSYNEQFF
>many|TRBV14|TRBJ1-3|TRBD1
TGTGCCAGCAGCCTACCAGGGGGTAGCGAAAACACCATATATTTT
CASSLPGGSENTIYF
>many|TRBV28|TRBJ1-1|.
TGTGCCAGTATCCCGGGCTACAGCACTGAAGCTTTCTTT
CASIPGYSTEAFF
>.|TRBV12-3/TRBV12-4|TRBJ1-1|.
TGTGCCAGCAGTTTAAGTAGTTACACTGAAGCTTTCTTT
CASSLSSYTEAFF
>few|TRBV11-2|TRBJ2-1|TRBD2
TGTGCCAGCAGCTTAGTTGGTAGCGGGAGTGATGAGCAGTTCTTC
CASSLVGSGSDEQFF
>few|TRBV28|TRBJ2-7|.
TGTGGAACAGGGACCGCCTACGAGCAGTACTTC
CGTGTAYEQYF
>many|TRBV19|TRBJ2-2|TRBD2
TGTGCCAGTAGTATAGATCGACTAGCGGGAGGTGCTCCAAACACCGGGGAGCTGTTTTTT
CASSIDRLAGGAPNTGELFF
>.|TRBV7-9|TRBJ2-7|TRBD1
TGTGCCAGCAGCGCACAGGGGCCCTACGAGCAGTACTTC
CASSAQGPYEQYF
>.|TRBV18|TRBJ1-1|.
TGTGCCAGCTCACAGGGCAGCCCCTACATGAACACTGAAGCTTTCTTT
CASSQGSPYMNTEAFF
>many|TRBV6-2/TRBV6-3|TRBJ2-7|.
TGTGCCAGCAGTCACCCCGATAGACAACCCATCTACGAGCAGTACTTC
CASSHPDRQPIYEQYF
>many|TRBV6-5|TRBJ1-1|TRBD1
TGTGCCATCCAGGGGGCCCCGAACACTGAAGCTTTCTTT
CAIQGAPNTEAFF
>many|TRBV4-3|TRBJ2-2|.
TGCGCCAGCAGCCAAGAGGGGTACGCCGGGGAGCTGTTTTTT
CASSQEGYAGELFF
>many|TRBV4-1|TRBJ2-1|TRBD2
TGCGCCAGCAGCCTGGGACTAGCGGGAGGAGGCCACAATGAGCAGTTCTTC
CASSLGLAGGGHNEQFF
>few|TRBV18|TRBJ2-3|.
TGTGCCAGCTCACCAAGAAGGGATACGCAGTATTTT
CASSPRRDTQYF
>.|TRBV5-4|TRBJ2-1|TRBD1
TGTGCCAGCAGCCCGGGGACAGTCTACAATGAGCAGTTCTTC
CASSPGTVYNEQFF
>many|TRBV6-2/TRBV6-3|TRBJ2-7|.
TGTGCCAGACCCGGGAACTACGAGCAGTACTTC
CARPGNYEQYF
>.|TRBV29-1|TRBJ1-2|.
TGCAGCGTTGAGGGGGAGGACTATGGCTACACCTTC
CSVEGEDYGYTF
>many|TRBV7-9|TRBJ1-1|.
TGTGCCAGCAGCCCACTACGGCAGGAGGACACTGAAGCTTTCTTT
CASSPLRQEDTEAFF
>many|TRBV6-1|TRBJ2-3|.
TGTGCCAGCCAACGACCGGGCACAGATACGCAGTATTTT
CASQRPGTDTQYF
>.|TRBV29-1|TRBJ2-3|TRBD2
TGCAGCGTTGAAGAGAGGCAGGGACTAAGCACAGATACGCAGTATTTT
CSVEERQGLSTDTQYF
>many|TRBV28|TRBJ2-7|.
TGTGCCAGCAGTTCGGAGGCGGGCTACGAGCAGTACTTC
CASSSEAGYEQYF
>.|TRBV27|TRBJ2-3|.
TGTGCCAGCAGTTCCAGGGGAAGCACAGATACGCAGTATTTT
CASSSRGSTDTQYF
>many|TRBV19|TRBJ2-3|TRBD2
TGTGCCAGTAGTACCGGACTAGCGGGAGAGTCCGGTACGCAGTATTTT
CASSTGLAGESGTQYF
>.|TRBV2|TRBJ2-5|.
TGTGCCAGCACTTCCCAAAGTGGGGAGACCCAGTACTTC
CASTSQSGETQYF
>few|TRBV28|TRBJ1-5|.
TGTGCCAGCAGTACGAATCAGCCCCAGCATTTT
CASSTNQPQHF
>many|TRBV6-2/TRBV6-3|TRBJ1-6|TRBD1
TGTGCCAGCAGTTCCGATCCGGGACAGGGTCATTCACCCCTCCACTTT
CASSSDPGQGHSPLHF
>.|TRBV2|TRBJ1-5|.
TGTGCCAGCAGCAAAGGGGTAGATAGCAATCAGCCCCAGCATTTT
CASSKGVDSNQPQHF
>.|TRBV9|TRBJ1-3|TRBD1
TGTGCCAGCAGCGGAGGGACAGGGGAGTTGGCTTCCGGAAACACCATATATTTT
CASSGGTGELASGNTIYF
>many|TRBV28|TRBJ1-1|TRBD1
TGTGCCAGCAGACTTGGACAGGGGGACACTGAAGCTTTCTTT
CASRLGQGDTEAFF
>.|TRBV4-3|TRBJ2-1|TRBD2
TGCGCCAGCAGCCAGAGCGGGAGGGGATACAATGAGCAGTTCTTC
CASSQSGRGYNEQFF
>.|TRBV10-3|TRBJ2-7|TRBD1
TGTGCCATCAGTGAGGGGACAGGCTCCTACGAGCAGTACTTC
CAISEGTGSYEQYF
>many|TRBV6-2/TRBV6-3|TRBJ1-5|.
TGTGCCAGCAGTCACGACGGGACCGGTATCATGCCCCAGCATTTT
CASSHDGTGIMPQHF
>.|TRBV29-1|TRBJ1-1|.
TGCAGCGTTGGGGCGCAAAGAGTCTTTTTCTTT
CSVGAQRVFFF
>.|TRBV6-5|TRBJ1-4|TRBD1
TGTGCCAGCAGTTACGACAGGGGGAGTGAAAAACTGTTTTTT
CASSYDRGSEKLFF
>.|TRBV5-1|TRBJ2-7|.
TGCGCCAGCAGCCCATCAATGGTGCCCAGCTCCTACGAGCAGTACTTC
CASSPSMVPSSYEQYF
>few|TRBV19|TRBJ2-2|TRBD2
TGTGCCAGTAGTCTGAGCGGGAGGCCCGACACCGGGGAGCTGTTTTTT
CASSLSGRPDTGELFF
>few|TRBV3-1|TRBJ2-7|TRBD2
TGTGCCAGCAGCCAAGAAGGAGGGAGGGCCTACGAGCAGTACTTC
CASSQEGGRAYEQYF
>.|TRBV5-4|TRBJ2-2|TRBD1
TGTGCCAGCAGACAGGGGGTGGTCGGGGAGCTGTTTTTT
CASRQGVVGELFF
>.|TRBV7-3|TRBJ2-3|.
TGTGCCAGCAGCTTCCGGCCCCAGGATACGCAGTATTTT
CASSFRPQDTQYF
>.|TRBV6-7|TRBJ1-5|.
TGTGCCAGCAGTTACTCGAAGGGGTCCCCCAATCAGCCCCAGCATTTT
CASSYSKGSPNQPQHF
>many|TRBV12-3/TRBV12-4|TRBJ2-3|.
TGTGCCAGCAGTTTTTGGGGGCAGTCAGATACGCAGTATTTT
CASSFWGQSDTQYF
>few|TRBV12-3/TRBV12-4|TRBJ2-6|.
TGTGCCAGCAGTTTAGCCTCAGGGCCGGGGGCCAACGTCCTGACTTTC
CASSLASGPGANVLTF
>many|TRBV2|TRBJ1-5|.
TGTGCCAGCATGCAAAGTGGGGATAGCAATCAGCCCCAGCATTTT
CASMQSGDSNQPQHF
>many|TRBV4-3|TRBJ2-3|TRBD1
TGCGCCAGCAGCCAAGATAGGGGGCGACTAACAGATACGCAGTATTTT
CASSQDRGRLTDTQYF
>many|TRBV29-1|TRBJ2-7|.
TGCAGCGTTGAAGATGCAGAAAGCTACGAGCAGTACTTC
CSVEDAESYEQYF
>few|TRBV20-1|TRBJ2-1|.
TGCAGTGCGTCCCGGAGTGACAATGAGCAGTTCTTC
CSASRSDNEQFF
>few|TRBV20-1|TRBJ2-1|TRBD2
TGCAGTGCTAGGCGGGAGGATGACAATGAGCAGTTCTTC
CSARREDDNEQFF
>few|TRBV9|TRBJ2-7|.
TGTGCCAGCAGCGTAGATGGGGCCTCCTACGAGCAGTACTTC
CASSVDGASYEQYF